The clone carrying this TCR beta chain was counted only a few times. The source of the sample is a study of blood T cell repertoires in COVID-19. At the level of the study: Collection of acute and convalescent COVID-19 samples took place in the United States, Italy and Spain.

V shed 3 bases and J 5 bases; nucleotides not matched to a gene: 9. CDR1 and CDR2 from the germline V gene are SGDLS and YYNGEE. CDR3 size: 15 residues. How the authors handled the data: Amplification from reference gene primers served as the basis for estimated nucleated cell counts. Data came from immunoSEQ multiplex PCR; TCRdb stores just in-frame clones and leaves some out. V and J calls and clone size are given by that table; D and trimming were obtained from the DNA. Among a few hundred thousand clones listed, approximately 90% were seen once. This chain uses TRBV9 with TRBJ2-5; TRBD1 aligns across 8 bases. The receptor was derived from a man between 60 and 75 years old who had recovered from COVID-19. Input material: peripheral blood. The CDR3 coding sequence is TGTGCCAGCAGCGGGCCGGGACAGGCGAGGGAGACCCAGTACTTC. As protein: CASSGPGQARETQYF.